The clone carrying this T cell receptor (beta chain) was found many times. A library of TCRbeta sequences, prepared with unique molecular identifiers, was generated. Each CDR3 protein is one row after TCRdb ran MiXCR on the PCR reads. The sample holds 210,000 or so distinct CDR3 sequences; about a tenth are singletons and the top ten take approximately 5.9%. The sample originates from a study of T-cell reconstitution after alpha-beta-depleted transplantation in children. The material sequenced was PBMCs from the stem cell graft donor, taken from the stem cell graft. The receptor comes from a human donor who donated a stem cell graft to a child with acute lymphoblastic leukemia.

The CDR3, as DNA: TGTGCCATCTCGGGACAGGGAAACACCATATATTTT. It translates to CAISGQGNTIYF. This chain links TRBV10-3 with TRBJ1-3, with 7 bases lining up with TRBD1. This CDR3 region has 12 residues. The J segment lost 4 bases and the V segment lost 8 bases, leaving 2 bases of the junction unmatched. Germline CDR1 ENHRY, CDR2 SYGVKD.